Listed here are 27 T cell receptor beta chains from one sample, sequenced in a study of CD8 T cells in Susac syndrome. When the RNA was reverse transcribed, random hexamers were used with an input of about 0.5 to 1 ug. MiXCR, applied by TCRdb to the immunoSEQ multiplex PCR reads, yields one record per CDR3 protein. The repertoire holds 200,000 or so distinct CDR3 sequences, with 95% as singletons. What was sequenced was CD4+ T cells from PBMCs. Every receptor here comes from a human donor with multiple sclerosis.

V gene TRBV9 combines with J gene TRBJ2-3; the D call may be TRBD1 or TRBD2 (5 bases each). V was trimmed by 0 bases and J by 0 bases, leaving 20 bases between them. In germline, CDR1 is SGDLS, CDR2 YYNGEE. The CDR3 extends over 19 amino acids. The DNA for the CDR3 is TGTGCCAGCAGCGTAGCGGCGGGTATTGGACACGGGAGCACAGATACGCAGTATTTT. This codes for CASSVAAGIGHGSTDTQYF.

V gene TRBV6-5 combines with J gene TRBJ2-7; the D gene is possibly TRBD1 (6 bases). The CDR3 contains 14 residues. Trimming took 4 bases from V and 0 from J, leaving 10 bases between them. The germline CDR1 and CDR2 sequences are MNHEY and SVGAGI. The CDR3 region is CASSFTGSSYEQYF. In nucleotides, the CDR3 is TGTGCCAGCAGTTTTACAGGGAGCTCCTACGAGCAGTACTTC.

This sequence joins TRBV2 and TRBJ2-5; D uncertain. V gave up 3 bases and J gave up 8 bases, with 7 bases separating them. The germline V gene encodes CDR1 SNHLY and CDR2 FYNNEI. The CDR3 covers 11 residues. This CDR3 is CASSDDHTQYF. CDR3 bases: TGTGCCAGCAGTGACGATCATACCCAGTACTTC.

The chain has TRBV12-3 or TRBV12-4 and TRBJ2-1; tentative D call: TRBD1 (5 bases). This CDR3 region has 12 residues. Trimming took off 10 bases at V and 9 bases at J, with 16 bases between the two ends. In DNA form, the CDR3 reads TGTGCCACGGGCCTGGGGCCGGTTGAGCAGTTCTTC. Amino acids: CATGLGPVEQFF.

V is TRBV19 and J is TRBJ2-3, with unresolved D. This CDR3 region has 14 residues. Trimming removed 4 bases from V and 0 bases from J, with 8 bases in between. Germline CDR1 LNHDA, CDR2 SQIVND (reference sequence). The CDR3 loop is CASSRGFSTDTQYF. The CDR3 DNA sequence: TGTGCCAGTAGTAGGGGTTTTAGCACAGATACGCAGTATTTT.

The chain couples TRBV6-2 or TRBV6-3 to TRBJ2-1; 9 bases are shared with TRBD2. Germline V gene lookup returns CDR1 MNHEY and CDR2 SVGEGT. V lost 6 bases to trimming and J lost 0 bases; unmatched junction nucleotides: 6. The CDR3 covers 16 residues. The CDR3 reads CASRDLAGVSYNEQFF. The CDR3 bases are TGTGCCAGCAGAGACTTAGCGGGGGTCTCCTACAATGAGCAGTTCTTC.

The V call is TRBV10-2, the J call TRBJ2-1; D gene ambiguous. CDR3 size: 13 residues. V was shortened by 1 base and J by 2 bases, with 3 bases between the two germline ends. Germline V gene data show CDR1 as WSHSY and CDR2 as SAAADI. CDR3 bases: TGCGCCAGCAGTGAGTATCCCTACAATGAGCAGTTCTTC. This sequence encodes CASSEYPYNEQFF.

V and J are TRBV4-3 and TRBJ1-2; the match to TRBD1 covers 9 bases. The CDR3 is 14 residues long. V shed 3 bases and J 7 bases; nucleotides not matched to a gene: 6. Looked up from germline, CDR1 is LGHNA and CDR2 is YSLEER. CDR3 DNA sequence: TGCGCCAGCAGCCACGAACAGGGGGCTGGTGGCTACACCTTC. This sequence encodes CASSHEQGAGGYTF.

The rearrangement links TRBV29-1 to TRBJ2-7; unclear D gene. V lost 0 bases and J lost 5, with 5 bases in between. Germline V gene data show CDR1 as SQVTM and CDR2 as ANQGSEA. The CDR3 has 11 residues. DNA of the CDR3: TGCAGCGTTGAAGACTTGGACGAGCAGTACTTC. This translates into CSVEDLDEQYF.

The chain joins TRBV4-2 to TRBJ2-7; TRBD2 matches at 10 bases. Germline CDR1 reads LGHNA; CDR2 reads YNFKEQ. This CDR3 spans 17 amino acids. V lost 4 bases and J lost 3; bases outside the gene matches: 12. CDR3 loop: CASSPGLAARINYEQYF. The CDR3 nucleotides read TGTGCCAGCAGCCCAGGACTAGCGGCTAGGATAAACTACGAGCAGTACTTC.

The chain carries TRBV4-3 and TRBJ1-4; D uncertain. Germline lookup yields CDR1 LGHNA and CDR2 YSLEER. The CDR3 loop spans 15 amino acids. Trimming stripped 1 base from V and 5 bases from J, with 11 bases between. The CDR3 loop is CASSQGTEYNEKLFF. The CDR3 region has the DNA TGCGCCAGCAGCCAAGGGACCGAGTACAATGAAAAACTGTTTTTT.

The CDR3 protein is CASSQVVGAHNEQFF. The CDR3 bases are TGTGCCAGCAGCCAAGTGGTGGGGGCACACAATGAGCAGTTCTTC. The chain employs TRBV14 and TRBJ2-1; weak D call: TRBD1 (6 bases). Trimming stripped 1 base from V and 5 bases from J, with 12 bases between. This CDR3 spans 15 amino acids. Germline CDR1 SGHDN, CDR2 FVKESK.

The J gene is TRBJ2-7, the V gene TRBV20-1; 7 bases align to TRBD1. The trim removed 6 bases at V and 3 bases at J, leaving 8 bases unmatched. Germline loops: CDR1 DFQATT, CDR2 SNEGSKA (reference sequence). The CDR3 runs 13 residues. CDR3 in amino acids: CSARLGQSYEQYF. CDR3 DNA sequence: TGCAGTGCCCGCTTGGGACAGAGCTACGAGCAGTACTTC.

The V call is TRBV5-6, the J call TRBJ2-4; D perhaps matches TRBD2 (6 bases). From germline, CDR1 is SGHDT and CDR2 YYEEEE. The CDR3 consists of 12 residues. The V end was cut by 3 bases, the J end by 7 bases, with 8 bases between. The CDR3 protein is CASSSGRNIQYF. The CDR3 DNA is TGTGCCAGCAGCTCGGGGAGGAACATTCAGTACTTC.

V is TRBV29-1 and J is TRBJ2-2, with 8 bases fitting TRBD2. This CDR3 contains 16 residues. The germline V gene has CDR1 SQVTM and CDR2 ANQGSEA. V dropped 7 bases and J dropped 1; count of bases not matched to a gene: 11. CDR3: CSAQSAGGRNTGELFF. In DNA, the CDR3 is TGCAGCGCCCAGAGCGCGGGGGGTCGGAACACCGGGGAGCTGTTTTTT.

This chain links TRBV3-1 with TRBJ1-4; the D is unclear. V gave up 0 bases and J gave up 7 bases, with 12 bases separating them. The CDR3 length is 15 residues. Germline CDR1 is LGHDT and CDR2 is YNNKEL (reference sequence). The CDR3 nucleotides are TGTGCCAGCAGCCAAGATCGGGGATGGAGTGAAAAACTGTTTTTT. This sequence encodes CASSQDRGWSEKLFF. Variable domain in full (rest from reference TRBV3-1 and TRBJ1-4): DTAVSQTPKYLVTQMGNDKSIKCEQNLGHDTMYWYKQDSKKFLKIMFSYNNKELIINETVPNRFSPKSPDKAHLNLHINSLELGDSAVYFCASSQDRGWSEKLFFGSGTQLSVL.

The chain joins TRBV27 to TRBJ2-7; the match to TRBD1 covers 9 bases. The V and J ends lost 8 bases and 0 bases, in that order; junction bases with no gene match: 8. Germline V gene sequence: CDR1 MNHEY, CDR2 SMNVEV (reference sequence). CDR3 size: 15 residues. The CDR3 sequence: CASRADRGISYEQYF. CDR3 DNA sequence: TGTGCCAGCCGTGCCGACAGGGGGATCTCCTACGAGCAGTACTTC.

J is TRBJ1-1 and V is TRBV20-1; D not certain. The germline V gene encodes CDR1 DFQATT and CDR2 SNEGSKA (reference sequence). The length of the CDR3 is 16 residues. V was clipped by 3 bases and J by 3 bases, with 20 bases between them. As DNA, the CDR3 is TGCAGTGCTAGGGGATATGAGGCGGTGGGAGACACTGAAGCTTTCTTT. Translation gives CSARGYEAVGDTEAFF.

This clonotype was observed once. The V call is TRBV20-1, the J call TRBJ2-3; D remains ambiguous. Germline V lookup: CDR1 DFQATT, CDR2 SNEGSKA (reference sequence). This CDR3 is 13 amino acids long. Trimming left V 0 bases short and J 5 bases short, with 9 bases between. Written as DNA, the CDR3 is TGCAGTGCTAGAGATATTGCTGGAGATACGCAGTATTTT. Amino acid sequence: CSARDIAGDTQYF.

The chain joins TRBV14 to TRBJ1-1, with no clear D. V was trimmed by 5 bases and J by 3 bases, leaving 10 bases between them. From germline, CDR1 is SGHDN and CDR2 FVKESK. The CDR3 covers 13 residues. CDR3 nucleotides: TGTGCCAGCAGCGAAGGAGTGCACACTGAAGCTTTCTTT. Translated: CASSEGVHTEAFF. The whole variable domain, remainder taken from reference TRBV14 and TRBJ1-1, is EAGVTQFPSHSVIEKGQTVTLRCDPISGHDNLYWYRRVMGKEIKFLLHFVKESKQDESGMPNNRFLAERTGGTYSTLKVQPAELEDSGVYFCASSEGVHTEAFFGQGTRLTVV.

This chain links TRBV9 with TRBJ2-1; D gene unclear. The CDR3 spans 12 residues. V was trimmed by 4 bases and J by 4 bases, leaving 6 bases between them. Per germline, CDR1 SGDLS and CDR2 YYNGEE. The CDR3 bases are TGTGCCAGCAGCATAGGGTACAATGAGCAGTTCTTC. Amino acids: CASSIGYNEQFF.

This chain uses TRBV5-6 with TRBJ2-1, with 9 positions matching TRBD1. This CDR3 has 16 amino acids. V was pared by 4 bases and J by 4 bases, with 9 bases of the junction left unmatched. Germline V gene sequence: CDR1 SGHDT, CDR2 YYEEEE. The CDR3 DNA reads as TGTGCCAGCAGCCCCGGGACAGGGTTTGTATACAATGAGCAGTTCTTC. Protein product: CASSPGTGFVYNEQFF.

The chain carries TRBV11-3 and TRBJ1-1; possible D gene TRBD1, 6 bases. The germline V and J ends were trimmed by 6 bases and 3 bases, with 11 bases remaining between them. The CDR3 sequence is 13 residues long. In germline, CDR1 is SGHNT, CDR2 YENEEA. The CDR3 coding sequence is TGTGCCAGCAGTAGGGGGTCTGACACTGAAGCTTTCTTT. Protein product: CASSRGSDTEAFF.

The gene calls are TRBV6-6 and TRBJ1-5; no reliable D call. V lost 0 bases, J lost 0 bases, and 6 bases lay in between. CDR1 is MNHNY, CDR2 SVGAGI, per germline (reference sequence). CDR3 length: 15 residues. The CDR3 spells CASSYSGSSNQPQHF. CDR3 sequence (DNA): TGTGCCAGCAGTTACTCCGGCAGTAGCAATCAGCCCCAGCATTTT.

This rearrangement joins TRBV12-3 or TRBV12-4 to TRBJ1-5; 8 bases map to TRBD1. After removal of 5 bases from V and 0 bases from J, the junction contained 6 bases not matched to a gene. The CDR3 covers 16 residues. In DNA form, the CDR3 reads TGTGCCAGCAGTCCTCGGACAGGGCCTAGCAATCAGCCCCAGCATTTT. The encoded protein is CASSPRTGPSNQPQHF.

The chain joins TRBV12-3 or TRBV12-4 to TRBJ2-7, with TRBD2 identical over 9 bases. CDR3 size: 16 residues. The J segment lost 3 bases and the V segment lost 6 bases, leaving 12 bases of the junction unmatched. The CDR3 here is CASSTTSSGVFYEQYF. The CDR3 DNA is TGTGCCAGCAGCACCACATCTAGCGGGGTTTTCTACGAGCAGTACTTC.

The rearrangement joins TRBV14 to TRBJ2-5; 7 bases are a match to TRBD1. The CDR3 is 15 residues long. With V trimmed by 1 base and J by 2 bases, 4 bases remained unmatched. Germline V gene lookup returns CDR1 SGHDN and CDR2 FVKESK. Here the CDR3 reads CASSQGTGGQETQYF. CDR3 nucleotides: TGTGCCAGCAGCCAAGGGACAGGTGGGCAAGAGACCCAGTACTTC.